The entry below describes one TCR beta chain. The data stem from a study of T cell changes during pregnancy in multiple sclerosis. The CDR3 is made up of 17 amino acids. CDR1 is MGHRA and CDR2 is YSYEKL in the germline V gene. Trimming left V 3 bases short and J 0 bases short, with 15 bases between. The data were produced by immunoSEQ multiplex PCR, yet TCRdb's version contains in-frame clones alone and is incomplete. This table has under 150,000 clones, roughly 95% appearing once. The receptor's source is a female donor with multiple sclerosis, enrolled in a pregnancy study. The rearrangement uses TRBV4-1 and TRBJ1-3, with TRBD1 as a possible D gene (5 bases). The sequences come from peripheral blood, collected after pregnancy. The CDR3 protein is CASSQTARPISGNTIYF. In DNA, the CDR3 is TGCGCCAGCAGCCAGACAGCCAGGCCGATCTCTGGAAACACCATATATTTT.